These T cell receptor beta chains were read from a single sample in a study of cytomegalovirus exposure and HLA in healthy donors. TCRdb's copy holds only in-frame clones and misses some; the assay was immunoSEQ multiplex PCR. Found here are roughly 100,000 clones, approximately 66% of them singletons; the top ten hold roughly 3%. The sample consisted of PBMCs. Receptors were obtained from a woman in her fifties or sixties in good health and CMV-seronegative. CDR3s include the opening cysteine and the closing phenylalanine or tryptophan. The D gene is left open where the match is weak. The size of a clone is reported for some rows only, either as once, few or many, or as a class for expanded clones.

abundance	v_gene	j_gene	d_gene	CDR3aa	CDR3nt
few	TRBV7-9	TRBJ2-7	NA	CASSPPWRTYEQYF	TGTGCCAGCAGCCCGCCGTGGAGAACCTACGAGCAGTACTTC
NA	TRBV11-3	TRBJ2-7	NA	CASSLRSQKEFF	TGTGCCAGCAGCTTAAGGTCCCAGAAGGAGTTCTTC
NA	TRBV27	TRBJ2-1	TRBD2	CASSSVGRRSYNEQFF	TGTGCCAGCAGCTCTGTCGGGAGGAGATCCTACAATGAGCAGTTCTTC
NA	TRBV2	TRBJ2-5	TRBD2	CASSELASGGEETQYF	TGTGCCAGCAGTGAATTGGCTAGCGGGGGGGAAGAGACCCAGTACTTC
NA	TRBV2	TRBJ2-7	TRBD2	CASSTPGLAGYEQYF	TGTGCCAGCAGCACTCCCGGACTAGCAGGCTACGAGCAGTACTTC
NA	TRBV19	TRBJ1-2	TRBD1	CASTRGRSDYGYTF	TGTGCCAGTACCAGGGGGCGGTCGGACTATGGCTACACCTTC
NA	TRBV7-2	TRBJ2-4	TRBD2	CASSLDFPGGDIQYF	TGTGCCAGCAGCTTAGATTTTCCCGGGGGGGACATTCAGTACTTC
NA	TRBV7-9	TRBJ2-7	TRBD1	CASNPSGQATYEQYF	TGTGCCAGCAACCCTTCGGGACAGGCAACCTACGAGCAGTACTTC
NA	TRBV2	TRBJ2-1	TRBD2	CASSDVTGRLNEQFF	TGTGCCAGCAGTGATGTGACCGGGAGGCTCAATGAGCAGTTCTTC
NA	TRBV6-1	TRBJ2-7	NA	CASSGTSSSAYEQYF	TGTGCCAGCAGTGGCACTAGCTCAAGTGCCTACGAGCAGTACTTC
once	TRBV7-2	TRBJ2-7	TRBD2	CASSYSGRARYEQYF	TGTGCCAGCAGCTATAGCGGGAGAGCACGCTACGAGCAGTACTTC
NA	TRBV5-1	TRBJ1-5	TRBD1	CASSLEPTGGNQPQHF	TGCGCCAGCAGCTTGGAACCTACAGGGGGCAATCAGCCCCAGCATTTT
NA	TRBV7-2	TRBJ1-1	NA	CASSLGGRQNTEAFF	TGTGCCAGCAGCTTAGGGGGCAGACAGAACACTGAAGCTTTCTTT
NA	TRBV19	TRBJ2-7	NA	CASSIGSRAGEQYF	TGTGCCAGTAGTATAGGGTCCAGGGCCGGCGAGCAGTACTTC
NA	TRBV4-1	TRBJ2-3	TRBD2	CASSQFGLAGGLRTDTQYF	TGCGCCAGCAGCCAATTCGGACTAGCGGGGGGCCTGCGCACAGATACGCAGTATTTT
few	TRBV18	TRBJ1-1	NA	CASSPYETEAFF	TGTGCCAGCTCACCATACGAGACAGAAGCTTTCTTT
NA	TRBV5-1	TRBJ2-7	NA	CASSREPPSYEQYF	TGCGCCAGCAGCCGGGAGCCACCTTCCTACGAGCAGTACTTC
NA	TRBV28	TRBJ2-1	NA	CASSLSRGEQFF	TGTGCCAGCAGTTTATCCCGGGGTGAGCAGTTCTTC
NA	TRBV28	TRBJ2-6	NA	CASSLGDGLSGANVLTF	TGTGCCAGCAGTTTAGGAGACGGACTCTCTGGGGCCAACGTCCTGACTTTC
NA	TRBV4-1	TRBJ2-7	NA	CASSQGARTDSYEQYF	TGCGCCAGCAGCCAAGGTGCTAGGACAGACTCCTACGAGCAGTACTTC
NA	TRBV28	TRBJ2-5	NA	CASSSAGEETQYF	TGTGCCAGCAGCTCAGCCGGGGAAGAGACCCAGTACTTC
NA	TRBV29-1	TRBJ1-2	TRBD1	CSVGGGGQGIYGYTF	TGCAGCGTTGGAGGGGGGGGACAGGGAATTTATGGCTACACCTTC
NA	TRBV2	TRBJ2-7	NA	CARGSSYEQYF	TGTGCCCGCGGATCCTCCTACGAGCAGTACTTC
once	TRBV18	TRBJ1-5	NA	CASSRTPANPQHF	TGTGCCAGCTCACGGACACCCGCGAATCCCCAGCATTTT
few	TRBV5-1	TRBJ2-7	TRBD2	CASSLGGDYYEQYF	TGCGCCAGCAGCTTGGGCGGGGACTACTACGAGCAGTACTTC
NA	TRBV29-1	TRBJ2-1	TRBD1	CSVGMAQGFNEQFF	TGCAGCGTTGGAATGGCACAGGGGTTCAATGAGCAGTTCTTC
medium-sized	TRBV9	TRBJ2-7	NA	CASSPRDSSSYEQYF	TGTGCCAGCAGCCCCCGGGATTCTTCATCCTACGAGCAGTACTTC
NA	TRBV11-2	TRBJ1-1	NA	CASSNRDTILTFF	TGTGCCAGCTCCAACCGGGACACCATTTTGACTTTCTTT
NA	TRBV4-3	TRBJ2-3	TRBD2	CASSQEPIAGVGPDTQYF	TGCGCCAGCAGCCAAGAACCTATAGCGGGAGTGGGTCCAGATACGCAGTATTTT
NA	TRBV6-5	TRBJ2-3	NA	CASSYGPISTDTQYF	TGTGCCAGCAGTTACGGGCCTATTAGCACAGATACGCAGTATTTT
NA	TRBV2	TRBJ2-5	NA	CASRLDIQETQYF	TGTGCCAGCAGACTAGATATCCAAGAGACCCAGTACTTC
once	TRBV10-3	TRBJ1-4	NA	CAIGTWGGNEKLFF	TGTGCCATAGGGACGTGGGGGGGTAATGAAAAACTGTTTTTT
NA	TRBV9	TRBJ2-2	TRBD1	CASSEFETGATGELFF	TGTGCCAGCAGCGAGTTCGAGACAGGGGCCACCGGGGAGCTGTTTTTT
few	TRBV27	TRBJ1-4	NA	CASSRIKDPTENEKLFF	TGTGCCAGCAGCCGAATAAAAGATCCAACAGAGAATGAAAAACTGTTTTTT
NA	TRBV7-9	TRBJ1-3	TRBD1	CASSPKTGGGNTIYF	TGTGCCAGCAGCCCAAAGACAGGGGGTGGAAACACCATATATTTT
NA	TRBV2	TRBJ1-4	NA	CASGGNGQSKGGKLFF	TGTGCCAGCGGCGGAAACGGACAGTCCAAAGGTGGAAAACTGTTTTTT
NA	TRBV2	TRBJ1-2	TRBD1	CASSGQGALAYGYTF	TGTGCCAGCAGTGGGCAGGGGGCGCTGGCCTATGGCTACACCTTC
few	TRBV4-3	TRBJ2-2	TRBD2	CASSQRTSSLTGELFF	TGCGCCAGCAGCCAACGGACTAGCTCCCTCACCGGGGAGCTGTTTTTT
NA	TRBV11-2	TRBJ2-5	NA	CASSLDHDAAVETQYF	TGTGCCAGCAGCTTAGACCATGATGCAGCGGTAGAGACCCAGTACTTC
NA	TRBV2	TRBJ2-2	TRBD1	CARTGENTGELFF	TGTGCCAGGACAGGGGAGAACACCGGGGAGCTGTTTTTT
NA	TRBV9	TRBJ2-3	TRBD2	CASSATGTSTWGTQYF	TGTGCCAGCAGCGCAACCGGGACTAGTACCTGGGGTACGCAGTATTTT
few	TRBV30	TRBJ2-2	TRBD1	CAWRGQGLNTGELFF	TGTGCCTGGAGGGGACAGGGTCTTAACACCGGGGAGCTGTTTTTT
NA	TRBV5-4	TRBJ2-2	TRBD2	CASSLRTSGTTGELFF	TGTGCCAGCAGCTTGAGGACTAGCGGGACCACCGGGGAGCTGTTTTTT
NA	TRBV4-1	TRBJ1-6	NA	CASSQDGQEHSPLHF	TGCGCCAGCAGCCAAGATGGGCAGGAACATTCACCCCTCCACTTT
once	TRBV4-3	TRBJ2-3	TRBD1	CASSPRGYRDSALDTQYF	TGCGCCAGCAGCCCGAGGGGGTACCGGGACAGTGCTTTAGATACGCAGTATTTT
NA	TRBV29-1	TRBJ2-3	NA	CSVDSPGEDTDTQYF	TGCAGCGTTGATAGTCCCGGGGAAGACACAGATACGCAGTATTTT
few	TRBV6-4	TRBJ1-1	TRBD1	CASSQTGGDTEAFF	TGTGCCAGCAGTCAGACAGGGGGGGACACTGAAGCTTTCTTT
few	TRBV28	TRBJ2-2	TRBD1	CASGQGAHTGELFF	TGTGCCAGCGGACAGGGGGCCCACACCGGGGAGCTGTTTTTT
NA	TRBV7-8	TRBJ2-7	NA	CASSWIGERDEQYF	TGTGCCAGCAGCTGGATCGGGGAGCGGGACGAGCAGTACTTC
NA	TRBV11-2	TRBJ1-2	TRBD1	CASSSGTDYGYTF	TGTGCCAGCAGCTCCGGGACAGACTATGGCTACACCTTC
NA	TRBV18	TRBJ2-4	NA	CASSPVRQVRNIQYF	TGTGCCAGCTCACCAGTACGCCAGGTCCGAAACATTCAGTACTTC
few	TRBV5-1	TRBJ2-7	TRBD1	CASSVEQGTFYEQYF	TGCGCCAGCAGCGTGGAACAGGGGACCTTCTACGAGCAGTACTTC
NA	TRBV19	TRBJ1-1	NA	CASTAAHTEAFF	TGTGCCAGTACCGCAGCGCACACTGAAGCTTTCTTT
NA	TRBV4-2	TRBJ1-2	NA	CASSQDRGIYYGYTF	TGTGCCAGCAGCCAAGATCGGGGAATTTATTATGGCTACACCTTC
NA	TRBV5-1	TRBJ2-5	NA	CASSPPGEETQYF	TGCGCCAGCAGCCCGCCCGGGGAAGAGACCCAGTACTTC
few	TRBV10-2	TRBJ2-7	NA	CASSLTDYYEQYF	TGCGCCAGCAGTCTGACAGATTACTACGAGCAGTACTTC
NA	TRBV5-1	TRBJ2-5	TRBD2	CASNAIAGWQETQYF	TGCGCCAGCAACGCAATAGCGGGGTGGCAAGAGACCCAGTACTTC
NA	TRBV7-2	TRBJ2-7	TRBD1	CASSGTGGWYEQYF	TGTGCCAGCAGCGGGACAGGGGGTTGGTACGAGCAGTACTTC
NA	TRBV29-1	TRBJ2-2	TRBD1	CSVFPPGQGGDTGELFF	TGCAGCGTATTCCCTCCGGGACAGGGGGGGGACACCGGGGAGCTGTTTTTT